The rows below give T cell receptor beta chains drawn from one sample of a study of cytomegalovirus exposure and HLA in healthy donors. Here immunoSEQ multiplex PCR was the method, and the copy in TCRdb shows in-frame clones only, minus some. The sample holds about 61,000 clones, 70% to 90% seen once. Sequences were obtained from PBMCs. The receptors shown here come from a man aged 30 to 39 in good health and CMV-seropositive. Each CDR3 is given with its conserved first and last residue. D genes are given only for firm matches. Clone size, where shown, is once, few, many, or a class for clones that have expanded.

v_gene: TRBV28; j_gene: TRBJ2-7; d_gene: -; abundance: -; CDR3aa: CASSLPLGGAVAYEQYF; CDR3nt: TGTGCCAGCAGTTTACCTCTCGGGGGAGCGGTAGCCTACGAGCAGTACTTC
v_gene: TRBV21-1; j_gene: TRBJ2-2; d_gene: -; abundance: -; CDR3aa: CASSKGTGPNTGELFF; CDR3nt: TGTGCCAGCAGCAAAGGGACAGGGCCGAACACCGGGGAGCTGTTTTTT
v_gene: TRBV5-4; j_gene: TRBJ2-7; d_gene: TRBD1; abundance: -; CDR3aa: CASSLLSGQESYEQYF; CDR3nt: TGTGCCAGCAGCTTGTTATCGGGACAGGAATCCTACGAGCAGTACTTC
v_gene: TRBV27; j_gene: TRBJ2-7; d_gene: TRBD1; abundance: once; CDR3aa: CASSLRGAGQGPRSYEQYF; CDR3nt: TGTGCCAGCAGTTTAAGGGGGGCGGGACAGGGGCCAAGGAGTTACGAGCAGTACTTC
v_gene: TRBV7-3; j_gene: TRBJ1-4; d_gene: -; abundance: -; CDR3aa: CASSWPRRGVEKLFF; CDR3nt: TGTGCCAGCAGCTGGCCCCGGCGGGGGGTTGAAAAACTGTTTTTT
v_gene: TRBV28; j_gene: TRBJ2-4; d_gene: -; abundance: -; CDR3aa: CASSRGTAPLDIQYF; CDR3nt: TGTGCCAGCAGCCGCGGGACCGCTCCTTTGGACATTCAGTACTTC
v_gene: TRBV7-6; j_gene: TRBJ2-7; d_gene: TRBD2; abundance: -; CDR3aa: CASSLEGSGSRHEQYF; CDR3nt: TGTGCCAGCAGCTTAGAAGGGAGCGGGAGTCGCCACGAGCAGTACTTC
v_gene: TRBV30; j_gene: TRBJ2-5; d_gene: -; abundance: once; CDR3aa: CAWSLWGGLETQYF; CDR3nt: TGTGCCTGGAGTCTTTGGGGGGGCTTGGAGACCCAGTACTTC
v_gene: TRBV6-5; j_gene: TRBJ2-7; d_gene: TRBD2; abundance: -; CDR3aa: CASSYTGGPTAEQYF; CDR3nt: TGTGCCAGCAGTTACACGGGAGGGCCTACCGCCGAGCAGTACTTC
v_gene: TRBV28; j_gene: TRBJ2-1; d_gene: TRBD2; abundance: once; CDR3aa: CASSLSGSRVGQFF; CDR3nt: TGTGCCAGCAGTTTGAGCGGGAGCCGAGTGGGGCAGTTCTTC
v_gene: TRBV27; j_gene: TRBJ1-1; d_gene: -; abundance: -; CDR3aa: CASSLKMYTLDTEAFF; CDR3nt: TGTGCCAGCAGTTTAAAGATGTACACCCTCGACACTGAAGCTTTCTTT
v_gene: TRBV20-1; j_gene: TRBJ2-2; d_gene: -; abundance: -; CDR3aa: CSARAPGELFF; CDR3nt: TGCAGTGCTAGAGCTCCCGGGGAGCTGTTTTTT
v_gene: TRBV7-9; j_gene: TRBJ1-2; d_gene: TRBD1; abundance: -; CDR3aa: CASSPYLGTGGEDYGYTF; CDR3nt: TGTGCCAGCAGCCCCTACCTCGGGACAGGGGGCGAGGATTATGGCTACACCTTC
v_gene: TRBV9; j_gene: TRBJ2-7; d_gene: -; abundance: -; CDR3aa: CASSVAPGFDEQYF; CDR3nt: TGTGCCAGCAGCGTAGCTCCCGGGTTCGACGAGCAGTACTTC
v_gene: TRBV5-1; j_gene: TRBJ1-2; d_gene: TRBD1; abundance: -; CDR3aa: CASSLGTENGYTF; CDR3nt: TGCGCCAGCAGCTTAGGGACAGAGAATGGCTACACCTTC
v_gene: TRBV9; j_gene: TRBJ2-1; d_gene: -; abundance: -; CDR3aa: CASSVGSSGEPGSSYNEQFF; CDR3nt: TGTGCCAGCAGCGTAGGTTCGTCGGGGGAGCCAGGCAGCTCCTACAATGAGCAGTTCTTC
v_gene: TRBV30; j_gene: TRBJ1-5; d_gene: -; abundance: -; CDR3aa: CAWSVRAGFQPQHF; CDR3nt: TGTGCCTGGAGTGTAAGGGCAGGGTTTCAGCCCCAGCATTTT
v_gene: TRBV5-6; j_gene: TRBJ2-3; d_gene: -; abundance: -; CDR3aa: CASSLWRVGIRADTQYF; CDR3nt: TGTGCCAGCAGCTTGTGGAGGGTGGGGATTCGAGCAGATACGCAGTATTTT
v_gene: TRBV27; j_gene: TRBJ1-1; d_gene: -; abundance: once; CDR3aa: CASSLTHGGMNTEAFF; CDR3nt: TGTGCCAGCAGTCTCACCCATGGGGGCATGAACACTGAAGCTTTCTTT
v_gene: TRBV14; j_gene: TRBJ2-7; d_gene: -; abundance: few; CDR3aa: CASSRASGINYEQYF; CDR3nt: TGTGCCAGCAGCCGAGCGTCCGGGATAAACTACGAGCAGTACTTC
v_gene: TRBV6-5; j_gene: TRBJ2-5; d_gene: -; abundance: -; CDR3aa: CASRDSGGSETQYF; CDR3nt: TGTGCCAGCAGGGACAGCGGTGGGTCAGAGACCCAGTACTTC
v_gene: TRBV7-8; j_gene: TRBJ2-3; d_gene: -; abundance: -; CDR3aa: CASSLPRDTQYF; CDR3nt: TGTGCCAGCAGCTTACCCCGTGATACGCAGTATTTT
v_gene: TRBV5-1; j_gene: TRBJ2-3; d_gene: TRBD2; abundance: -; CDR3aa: CASSLVVTSVSPDTQYF; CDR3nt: TGCGCCAGCAGCTTGGTAGTGACTAGCGTGTCTCCAGATACGCAGTATTTT
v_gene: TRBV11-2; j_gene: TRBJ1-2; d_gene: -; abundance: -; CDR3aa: CASSPGPLAGYTF; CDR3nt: TGTGCCAGCAGCCCAGGGCCGCTGGCTGGCTACACCTTC
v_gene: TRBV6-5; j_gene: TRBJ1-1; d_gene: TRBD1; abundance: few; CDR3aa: CASSRGTANTEAFF; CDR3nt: TGTGCCAGCAGTAGAGGGACAGCAAACACTGAAGCTTTCTTT
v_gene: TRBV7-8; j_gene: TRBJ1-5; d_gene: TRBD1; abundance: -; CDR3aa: CASRQGEYQPQHF; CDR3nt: TGTGCCAGCAGGCAGGGGGAGTATCAGCCCCAGCATTTT
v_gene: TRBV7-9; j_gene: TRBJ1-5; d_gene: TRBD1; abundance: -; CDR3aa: CASSLAGTEDQPQHF; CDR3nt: TGTGCCAGCAGCTTAGCGGGGACAGAGGATCAGCCCCAGCATTTT
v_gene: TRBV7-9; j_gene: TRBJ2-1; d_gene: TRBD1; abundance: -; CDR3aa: CASSTTGGRGNEQFF; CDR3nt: TGTGCCAGCAGCACGACAGGGGGCAGGGGCAATGAGCAGTTCTTC
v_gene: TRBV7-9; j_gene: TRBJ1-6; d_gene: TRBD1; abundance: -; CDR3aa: CASSSGQGFYNSPLHF; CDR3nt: TGTGCCAGCAGTTCGGGACAGGGCTTTTATAATTCACCCCTCCACTTT